This T cell receptor beta chain was identified in a study of T-cell reconstitution after alpha-beta-depleted transplantation in children. The CDR3 extends over 12 amino acids. V dropped 7 bases and J dropped 5 bases, with 12 bases sitting between them. Germline V gene lookup returns CDR1 SQVTM and CDR2 ANQGSEA. This clonotype occurred many times. Preparation of the TCRbeta library used unique molecular identifiers. TCRdb redid the calling of the PCR reads with MiXCR, one entry per CDR3 protein. The repertoire has hundreds of thousands of distinct CDR3 sequences, 15% to 20% of them found once; the top ten carry over 0.95%.

This TCR derives from a human donor who donated a stem cell graft to a child with acute myeloid leukemia. J is TRBJ2-1 and V is TRBV29-1; perhaps TRBD2 as D (6 bases). This sample comprised PBMCs from the stem cell graft donor, obtained from the stem cell graft. The CDR3 DNA sequence: TGCAGCGCGGGACTTTCTCACAATGAGCAGTTCTTC. Translated: CSAGLSHNEQFF.